These 6 T cell receptor beta chains share one sample of origin, sequenced in a study of shared clonotypes between healthy human individuals. Generated by immunoSEQ multiplex PCR, the TCRdb table keeps only in-frame clones and is missing some. The table lists 2 million to 2.5 million clones, just under 95% of them singletons. Sequencing input: naive CD4+ T cells from PBMCs. Subset given: CD45RA+ positively selected. The receptors shown here come from a man in his late teens or twenties in good health. Some clones in this sample may be carry-over from other donors' samples.

The genes are TRBV30 and TRBJ2-1, with TRBD2 as a possible D gene (5 bases). The CDR3 contains 14 residues. The V end was cut by 1 base, the J end by 1 base, with 8 bases between. CDR1 and CDR2 from the germline V gene are GTSNPN and SVGIG (reference sequence). CDR3 protein: CAWSATTSYNEQFF. The CDR3 DNA reads as TGTGCCTGGAGTGCGACTACATCCTACAATGAGCAGTTCTTC.

This clone came up once. V usage is TRBV7-3 and J usage is TRBJ1-2, with D perhaps TRBD1 (6 bases). The germline gives CDR1 SGHTA, CDR2 FQGTGA. Between the trimmed V and J ends, which lost 4 bases and 8 bases, there was a span of 14 bases. The CDR3 contains 13 residues. CDR3 in amino acids: CASSSQGQQGYTF. CDR3 DNA: TGTGCCAGCAGCTCACAGGGCCAGCAGGGCTACACCTTC.

This chain uses TRBV9 with TRBJ2-7, with TRBD1 matching over 12 bases. Germline assignment: CDR1 SGDLS and CDR2 YYNGEE. The CDR3 totals 15 residues. Trimming cost V 3 bases and J 9 bases; bases outside gene matches: 10. This CDR3 is CASSGAGTGGEGQYF. Here the CDR3 DNA reads TGTGCCAGCAGCGGGGCCGGGACAGGGGGCGAAGGGCAGTACTTC.

The chain combines TRBV5-1 with TRBJ2-2, with a tentative D call TRBD2 (6 bases). The CDR3 is 16 residues long. The germline V and J ends were trimmed by 1 base and 6 bases, with 16 bases remaining between them. Germline CDR1 SGHRS, CDR2 YFSETQ. The CDR3 bases are TGCGCCAGCAGCTTGTTCAGGACGGGAGATCCCGGGGAGCTGTTTTTT. Encoded protein: CASSLFRTGDPGELFF.

The chain uses TRBV27 and TRBJ2-5; TRBD2 agrees at 7 bases. Looked up from germline, CDR1 is MNHEY and CDR2 is SMNVEV (reference sequence). V was pared by 0 bases and J by 1 base, with 2 bases of the junction left unmatched. CDR3 length: 15 residues. Here the CDR3 reads CASSLSAGAQETQYF. As DNA, the CDR3 is TGTGCCAGCAGTTTATCTGCGGGAGCCCAAGAGACCCAGTACTTC.

The gene calls are TRBV5-4 and TRBJ2-1, with D tentatively TRBD1 or TRBD2 (7 bases each). CDR1 and CDR2 from the germline V gene are SGHNT and YYREEE (reference sequence). V dropped 4 bases and J dropped 6 bases, with 17 bases sitting between them. CDR3 size: 15 residues. The CDR3 DNA is TGTGCCAGCAGCCCAGGGGGGAGGGCCTCCAATGAGCAGTTCTTC. Translated: CASSPGGRASNEQFF.